This T cell receptor (beta chain) was sequenced in a study of beta chain features in type 1 diabetes. Without exception, sorted populations had purity beyond 95%. Study-level results: Among patients with Type 1 diabetes, TCRB CDR3s were moderately but significantly shorter in every one of the four CD4+ subsets.

J was trimmed by 10 bases and V by 4 bases; bases with no gene match: 11. From germline, CDR1 is SGHAT and CDR2 FQNNGV. The CDR3 runs 16 residues. For this clone: Antigen unknown.

The sequenced template was cDNA made from the entire isolated RNA. Some clones are missing from TCRdb's copy, which holds only in-frame ones; the method was immunoSEQ multiplex PCR. The sample gives about 740,000 clones, about an eighth of which show up once; 0.02% to 0.025% is in the top ten. This chain links TRBV11-2 with TRBJ2-1; 12 bases are shared with TRBD2. Sequencing was carried out using naive CD4+ T cells from blood. The TCR sequence derives from a man aged 18 to 30 with type 1 diabetes. Written as DNA, the CDR3 is TGTGCCAGCAGCTACGGACTAGCGGGGCGCTATTCAGAGCAGTTCTTC. Protein product: CASSYGLAGRYSEQFF.